This is a list of T cell receptor beta chains from one sample in a study of prognosis after radiotherapy for stage I lung cancer. Using its own MiXCR run on the multiplex PCR reads, TCRdb lists one record per CDR3 protein. The sample records about 26,000 distinct CDR3 sequences, about 30% being singletons. This material consisted of PBMCs, taken before or after stereotactic body radiation therapy (not recorded which). These receptors all come from a donor aged 50 or older with non-small cell lung cancer. Each CDR3 is given with its conserved first and last residue. D genes are given only for firm matches. A clone size is listed for some rows: how often the clone was seen (once, few, many), or a class if it is expanded.

clone size: .; J gene: TRBJ2-2; V gene: TRBV27; D gene: TRBD2; CDR3 protein: CASSLSGGTGELFF
clone size: many; J gene: TRBJ1-3; V gene: TRBV6-1; D gene: .; CDR3 protein: CASSNRGNSGNTIYF
clone size: many; J gene: TRBJ2-1; V gene: TRBV12-5; D gene: TRBD1; CDR3 protein: CASGPGTGPYNEQFF
clone size: many; J gene: TRBJ1-6; V gene: TRBV12-3/TRBV12-4; D gene: .; CDR3 protein: CASSFRADYNSPLHF
clone size: many; J gene: TRBJ2-1; V gene: TRBV6-1; D gene: .; CDR3 protein: CASRSRGGQNEQFF
clone size: many; J gene: TRBJ2-5; V gene: TRBV6-1; D gene: .; CDR3 protein: CASSLRGGQETQYF
clone size: many; J gene: TRBJ2-1; V gene: TRBV2; D gene: TRBD2; CDR3 protein: CASSEVGGSDEQFF
clone size: .; J gene: TRBJ1-1; V gene: TRBV29-1; D gene: TRBD1; CDR3 protein: CSVGDSRGTEAFF
clone size: many; J gene: TRBJ1-1; V gene: TRBV30; D gene: .; CDR3 protein: CAWDRMNTEAFF
clone size: many; J gene: TRBJ2-3; V gene: TRBV7-6; D gene: .; CDR3 protein: CASSRSGSSTDTQYF
clone size: many; J gene: TRBJ2-3; V gene: TRBV19; D gene: .; CDR3 protein: CASSPDYGTGTTSTDTQYF
clone size: many; J gene: TRBJ1-2; V gene: TRBV2; D gene: .; CDR3 protein: CASSGPMRGTNYGYTF
clone size: many; J gene: TRBJ2-3; V gene: TRBV5-4; D gene: .; CDR3 protein: CASSFVRGSTDTQYF
clone size: many; J gene: TRBJ2-6; V gene: TRBV5-1; D gene: .; CDR3 protein: CASSIVSGANVLTF
clone size: many; J gene: TRBJ2-2; V gene: TRBV19; D gene: .; CDR3 protein: CASSPQASTGELFF
clone size: .; J gene: TRBJ2-7; V gene: TRBV6-9; D gene: .; CDR3 protein: CASSYTGMAYEQYF
clone size: .; J gene: TRBJ1-5; V gene: TRBV19; D gene: .; CDR3 protein: CASSIKGGIGQPQHF
clone size: many; J gene: TRBJ1-1; V gene: TRBV11-2; D gene: TRBD1; CDR3 protein: CASSFHRGAMNTEAFF
clone size: many; J gene: TRBJ2-1; V gene: TRBV5-1; D gene: TRBD1; CDR3 protein: CASSPTGGSYNEQFF
clone size: many; J gene: TRBJ1-6; V gene: TRBV2; D gene: .; CDR3 protein: CASSRKAYNSPLHF
clone size: many; J gene: TRBJ2-7; V gene: TRBV4-1; D gene: TRBD2; CDR3 protein: CASSHQWGLAGRSYEQYF
clone size: many; J gene: TRBJ2-5; V gene: TRBV20-1; D gene: .; CDR3 protein: CSASSYGTQYF
clone size: many; J gene: TRBJ2-7; V gene: TRBV5-1; D gene: .; CDR3 protein: CASSFSVSSGGSYEQYF
clone size: many; J gene: TRBJ1-5; V gene: TRBV6-1; D gene: .; CDR3 protein: CASSEGLNQPQHF
clone size: many; J gene: TRBJ1-6; V gene: TRBV27; D gene: .; CDR3 protein: CASSSFYNSPLHF
clone size: .; J gene: TRBJ2-7; V gene: TRBV2; D gene: .; CDR3 protein: CASSHVGGLFDDQYF
clone size: .; J gene: TRBJ2-5; V gene: TRBV3-1; D gene: TRBD2; CDR3 protein: CASSLSGKGETQYF
clone size: few; J gene: TRBJ2-2; V gene: TRBV5-4; D gene: TRBD1; CDR3 protein: CASSRGTGDTGELFF
clone size: many; J gene: TRBJ2-7; V gene: TRBV28; D gene: .; CDR3 protein: CASSFSVYEQYF
clone size: many; J gene: TRBJ2-7; V gene: TRBV9; D gene: .; CDR3 protein: CASSGSRDGSYEQYF
clone size: .; J gene: TRBJ1-2; V gene: TRBV28; D gene: .; CDR3 protein: CASSLAAGYYGYTF
clone size: many; J gene: TRBJ2-1; V gene: TRBV5-1; D gene: TRBD1; CDR3 protein: CASSRSGQGYEQFF
clone size: many; J gene: TRBJ1-5; V gene: TRBV2; D gene: TRBD1; CDR3 protein: CASRAGQGADQPQHF
clone size: many; J gene: TRBJ2-7; V gene: TRBV12-5; D gene: TRBD2; CDR3 protein: CASGLVPYAGDPYEQYF
clone size: .; J gene: TRBJ2-4; V gene: TRBV5-6; D gene: .; CDR3 protein: CASYLFSGGPNIQYF
clone size: many; J gene: TRBJ1-1; V gene: TRBV20-1; D gene: .; CDR3 protein: CIIQAGSNTEAFF
clone size: many; J gene: TRBJ1-2; V gene: TRBV12-3/TRBV12-4; D gene: .; CDR3 protein: CASSLGQGLAHGYTF
clone size: many; J gene: TRBJ2-3; V gene: TRBV11-3; D gene: TRBD2; CDR3 protein: CASSLITSGTDTQYF
clone size: .; J gene: TRBJ2-2; V gene: TRBV28; D gene: .; CDR3 protein: CSSSPSWAPNTGELFF
clone size: .; J gene: TRBJ2-6; V gene: TRBV5-5; D gene: .; CDR3 protein: CASSPTRQPTGANVLTF
clone size: many; J gene: TRBJ2-5; V gene: TRBV11-2; D gene: TRBD2; CDR3 protein: CASSSGLAGVETQYF
clone size: many; J gene: TRBJ2-1; V gene: TRBV12-3/TRBV12-4; D gene: TRBD2; CDR3 protein: CASSHSGGAREQFF
clone size: many; J gene: TRBJ2-7; V gene: TRBV4-1; D gene: TRBD2; CDR3 protein: CASSQVLTSAYEQYF
clone size: many; J gene: TRBJ2-1; V gene: TRBV24-1; D gene: .; CDR3 protein: CATSDPGGVYNEQFF
clone size: .; J gene: TRBJ1-1; V gene: TRBV19; D gene: .; CDR3 protein: CASANIEGTEAFF
clone size: .; J gene: TRBJ1-1; V gene: TRBV7-9; D gene: .; CDR3 protein: CASSFWNLNTEAFF
clone size: many; J gene: TRBJ2-5; V gene: TRBV7-3; D gene: TRBD2; CDR3 protein: CASSLTSGASETQYF
clone size: .; J gene: TRBJ2-7; V gene: TRBV20-1; D gene: TRBD2; CDR3 protein: CSAAYGTSGGAGFIEQYF
clone size: many; J gene: TRBJ2-7; V gene: TRBV6-4; D gene: .; CDR3 protein: CASIKQPYEQYF
clone size: .; J gene: TRBJ2-7; V gene: TRBV7-3; D gene: TRBD2; CDR3 protein: CASSPHPSGLAVYEQYF